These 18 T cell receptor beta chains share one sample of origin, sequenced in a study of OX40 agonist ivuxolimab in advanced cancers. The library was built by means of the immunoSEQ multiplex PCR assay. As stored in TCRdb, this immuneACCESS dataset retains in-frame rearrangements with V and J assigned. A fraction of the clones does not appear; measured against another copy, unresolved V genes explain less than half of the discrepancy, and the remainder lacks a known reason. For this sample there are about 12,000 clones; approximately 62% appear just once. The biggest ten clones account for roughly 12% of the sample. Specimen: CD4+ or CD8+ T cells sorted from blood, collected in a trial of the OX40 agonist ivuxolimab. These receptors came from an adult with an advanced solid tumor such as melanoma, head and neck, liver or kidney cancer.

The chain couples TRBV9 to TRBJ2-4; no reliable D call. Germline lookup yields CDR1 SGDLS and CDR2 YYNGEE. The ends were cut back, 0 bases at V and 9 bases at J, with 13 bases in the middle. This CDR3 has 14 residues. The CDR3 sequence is CASSVGERIGIQYF. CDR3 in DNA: TGTGCCAGCAGCGTAGGGGAAAGGATCGGCATTCAGTACTTC.

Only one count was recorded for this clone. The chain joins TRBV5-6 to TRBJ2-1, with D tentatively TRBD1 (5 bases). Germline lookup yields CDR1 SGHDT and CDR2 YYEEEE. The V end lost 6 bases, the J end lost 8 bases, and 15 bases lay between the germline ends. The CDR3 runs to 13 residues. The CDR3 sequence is CASTQGIKDEQFF. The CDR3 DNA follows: TGTGCCAGCACGCAGGGAATTAAGGATGAGCAGTTCTTC.

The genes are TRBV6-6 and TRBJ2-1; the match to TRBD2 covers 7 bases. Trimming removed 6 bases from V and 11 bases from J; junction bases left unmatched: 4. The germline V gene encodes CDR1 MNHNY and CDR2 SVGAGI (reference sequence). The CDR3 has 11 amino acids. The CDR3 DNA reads TGTGCCAGCAGCTCTAGCGGACAGCAGTTCTTC. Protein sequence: CASSSSGQQFF.

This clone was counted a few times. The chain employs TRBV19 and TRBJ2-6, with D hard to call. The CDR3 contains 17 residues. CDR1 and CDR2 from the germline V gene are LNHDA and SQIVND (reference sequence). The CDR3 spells CASIRALLTSGANVLTF. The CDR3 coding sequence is TGTGCTTCCATCCGGGCCTTACTTACCTCTGGGGCCAACGTCCTGACTTTC.

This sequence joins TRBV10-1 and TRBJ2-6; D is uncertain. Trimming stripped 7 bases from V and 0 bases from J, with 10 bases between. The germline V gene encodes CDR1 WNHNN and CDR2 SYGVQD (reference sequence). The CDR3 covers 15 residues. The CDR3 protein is CASIRNPSGANVLTF. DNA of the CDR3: TGCGCCAGCATCCGTAATCCCTCTGGGGCCAACGTCCTGACTTTC.

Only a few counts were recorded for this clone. The CDR3 DNA is TGTGCCAGCACTGAACTGGGACTAGGAGGGGAGACCCAGTACTTC. It yields the protein CASTELGLGGETQYF. The chain combines TRBV5-5 with TRBJ2-5, with 8 bases aligning to TRBD2. V dropped 6 bases and J dropped 5; count of bases not matched to a gene: 12. The CDR3 sequence is 15 residues long. Germline assignment: CDR1 SGHKS and CDR2 YYEKEE (reference sequence).

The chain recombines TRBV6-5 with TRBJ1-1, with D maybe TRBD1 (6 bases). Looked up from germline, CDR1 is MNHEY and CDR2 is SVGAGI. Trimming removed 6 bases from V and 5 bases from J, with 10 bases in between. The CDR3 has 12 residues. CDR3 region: CASSPGQTEAFF. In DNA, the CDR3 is TGTGCCAGCAGCCCTGGACAGACTGAAGCTTTCTTT.

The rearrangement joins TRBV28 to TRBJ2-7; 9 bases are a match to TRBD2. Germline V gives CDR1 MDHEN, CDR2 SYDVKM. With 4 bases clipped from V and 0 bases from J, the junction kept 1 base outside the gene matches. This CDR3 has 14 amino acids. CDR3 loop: CASSYSGSSYEQYF. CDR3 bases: TGTGCCAGCAGTTATAGCGGGAGCTCCTACGAGCAGTACTTC.

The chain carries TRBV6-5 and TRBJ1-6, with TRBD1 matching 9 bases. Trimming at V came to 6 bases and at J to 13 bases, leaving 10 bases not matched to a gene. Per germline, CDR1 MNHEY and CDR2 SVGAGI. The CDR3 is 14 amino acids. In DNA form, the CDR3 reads TGTGCCAGCAGAACAGGGGGCGAGGATCGGCCCCTCCACTTT. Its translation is CASRTGGEDRPLHF.

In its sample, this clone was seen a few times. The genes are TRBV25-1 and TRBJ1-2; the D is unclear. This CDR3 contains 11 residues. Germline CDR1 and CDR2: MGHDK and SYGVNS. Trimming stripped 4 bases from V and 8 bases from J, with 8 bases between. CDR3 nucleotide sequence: TGTGCCAGCAGTGGCAGCTCGGGCTACACCTTC. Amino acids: CASSGSSGYTF.

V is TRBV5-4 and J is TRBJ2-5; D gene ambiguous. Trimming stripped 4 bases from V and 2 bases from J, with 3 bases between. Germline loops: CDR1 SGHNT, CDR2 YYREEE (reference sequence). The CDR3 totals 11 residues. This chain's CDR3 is CASSLQETQYF. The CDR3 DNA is TGTGCCAGCAGCCTACAAGAGACCCAGTACTTC.

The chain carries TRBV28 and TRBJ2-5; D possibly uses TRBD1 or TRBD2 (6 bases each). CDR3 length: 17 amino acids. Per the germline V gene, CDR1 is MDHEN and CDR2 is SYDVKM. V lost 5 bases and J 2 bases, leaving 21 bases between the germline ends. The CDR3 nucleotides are TGTGCCAGCAGTCTTAGCAGACTCGGGGGCGGGCAAGAGACCCAGTACTTC. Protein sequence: CASSLSRLGGGQETQYF.

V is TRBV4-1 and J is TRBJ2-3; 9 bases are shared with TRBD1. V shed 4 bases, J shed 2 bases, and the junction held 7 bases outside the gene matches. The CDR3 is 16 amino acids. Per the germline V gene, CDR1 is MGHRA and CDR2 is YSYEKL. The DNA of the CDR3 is TGCGCCAGCAGCCTTTTACAGGGGGCCAACACAGATACGCAGTATTTT. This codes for CASSLLQGANTDTQYF.

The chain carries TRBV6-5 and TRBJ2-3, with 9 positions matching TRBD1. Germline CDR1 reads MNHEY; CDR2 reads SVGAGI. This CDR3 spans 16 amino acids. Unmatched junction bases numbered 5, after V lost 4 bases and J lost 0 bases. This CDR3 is CASSSRGTGSTDTQYF. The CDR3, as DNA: TGTGCCAGCAGTTCGAGGGGGACAGGGAGCACAGATACGCAGTATTTT.

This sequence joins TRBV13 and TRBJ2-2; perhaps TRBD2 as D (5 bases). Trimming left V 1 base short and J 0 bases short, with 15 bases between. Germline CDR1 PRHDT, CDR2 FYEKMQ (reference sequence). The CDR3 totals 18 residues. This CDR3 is CASSLEFGLGTNTGELFF. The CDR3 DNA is TGTGCCAGCAGCTTAGAGTTTGGTCTCGGGACGAACACCGGGGAGCTGTTTTTT.

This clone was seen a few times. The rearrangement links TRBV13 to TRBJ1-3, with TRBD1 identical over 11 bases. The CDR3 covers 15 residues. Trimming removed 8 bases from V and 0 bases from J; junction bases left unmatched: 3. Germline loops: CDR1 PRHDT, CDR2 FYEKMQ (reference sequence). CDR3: CASGDRGDSGNTIYF. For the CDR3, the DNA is TGTGCCAGCGGGGACAGGGGGGACTCTGGAAACACCATATATTTT.

As DNA, the CDR3 is TGTGCCAGCAGCCTGTCCGGGACTAGCGCCTACTACGAGCAGTACTTC. It yields the protein CASSLSGTSAYYEQYF. The V call is TRBV6-4, the J call TRBJ2-7, with 10 bases lining up with TRBD2. This CDR3 spans 16 amino acids. Trimming at V came to 6 bases and at J to 3 bases, leaving 11 bases not matched to a gene. Per germline, CDR1 MRHNA and CDR2 SNTAGT.

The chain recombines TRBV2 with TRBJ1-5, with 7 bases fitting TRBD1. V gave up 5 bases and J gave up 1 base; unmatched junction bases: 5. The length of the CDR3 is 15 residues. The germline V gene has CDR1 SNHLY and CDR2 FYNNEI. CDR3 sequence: CASSSRGGSNQPQHF. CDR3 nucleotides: TGTGCCAGCAGTTCCAGGGGGGGGAGCAATCAGCCCCAGCATTTT.